The clone carrying this T cell receptor (beta chain) appeared many times. Its antigen is unidentified. TCRdb used MiXCR to reprocess the 5' RACE reads, holding one entry per CDR3 protein. The sample lists more than 650,000 distinct CDR3 sequences, around 6% occurring once. Germline CDR1 reads MNHNS; CDR2 reads SASEGT. V was pared by 4 bases and J by 4 bases, with 9 bases of the junction left unmatched. The length of the CDR3 is 15 residues. The data stem from a study of identical twins. Points from the study as a whole: Cord blood beta clonotypes that were abundant carried fewer insertions, and memory repertoires showed no such trend. Out-of-frame alpha sequences shared by twins were enriched for low generation probability.

This TCR came from a man between 18 and 29 years old in good health. Sequencing used naive T cells sorted from blood. The chain uses TRBV6-1 and TRBJ1-1, with 7 bases that match TRBD1. The CDR3 DNA follows: TGTGCCAGCAGTGTAACAGGGGATTGGGGCACTGAAGCTTTCTTT. Its protein product is CASSVTGDWGTEAFF.